The 9 T cell receptor beta chains below come from one sample, sequenced in a study of OX40 agonist ivuxolimab in advanced cancers. This table comes from immunoSEQ multiplex PCR, and its TCRdb copy is limited to in-frame clones, with some not included. The data contain 50,000 to 75,000 clones, about 89% of them singletons. Sample: CD4+ or CD8+ T cells sorted from blood, taken in a trial of the OX40 agonist ivuxolimab. These receptors came from an adult with an advanced solid tumor such as melanoma, head and neck, liver or kidney cancer.

This clone was seen a few times. The rearrangement joins TRBV6-6 to TRBJ2-3; no clear D. Germline CDR1 is MNHNY and CDR2 is SVGAGI (reference sequence). Between the trimmed V and J ends, which lost 2 bases and 1 base, there was a span of 7 bases. This CDR3 has 14 amino acids. The CDR3 loop is CASSYRPGTDTQYF. CDR3 DNA: TGTGCCAGCAGTTACCGGCCAGGCACAGATACGCAGTATTTT.

The chain links TRBV28 to TRBJ2-7; TRBD2 is a possible D gene (7 bases). Deletions cut 6 bases from V and 1 base from J, with 25 bases between. This CDR3 has 18 amino acids. The germline gives CDR1 MDHEN, CDR2 SYDVKM. In DNA, the CDR3 is TGTGCCAGCAGCGCTATAGGACAGCTGGGGGGGAATTCCTACGAGCAGTACTTC. Translating it yields CASSAIGQLGGNSYEQYF.

This chain links TRBV10-3 with TRBJ1-1, with a tentative D call TRBD1 (6 bases). The CDR3 sequence is 13 residues long. Germline V gene lookup returns CDR1 ENHRY and CDR2 SYGVKD. For the CDR3, the DNA is TGTGCAGTCGCAGGGGCAATGGACACTGAAGCTTTCTTT. It encodes CAVAGAMDTEAFF.

The gene calls are TRBV6-5 and TRBJ1-4; the D is unclear. This CDR3 is 14 amino acids long. V was clipped by 0 bases and J by 3 bases, with 5 bases between them. Germline V gives CDR1 MNHEY, CDR2 SVGAGI. The CDR3 nucleotides read TGTGCCAGCAGTTACTCACCCTCTAATGAAAAACTGTTTTTT. Its protein is CASSYSPSNEKLFF.

This clone appeared a single time. V is TRBV7-2 and J is TRBJ2-2; D is unresolved. Germline V gene lookup returns CDR1 SGHTA and CDR2 FQGNSA. Trimming pared 5 bases from V and 4 bases from J, leaving 11 bases between. The CDR3 loop spans 14 amino acids. The CDR3 here is CASSPDWSTGELFF. The CDR3, as DNA: TGTGCCAGCAGCCCCGACTGGAGCACCGGGGAGCTGTTTTTT.

The CDR3 DNA reads as TGCGCCAGCAGGATCCAGGGAACCTACGAGCAGTACTTC. Its translation: CASRIQGTYEQYF. The V and J genes are TRBV5-1 and TRBJ2-7, with D possibly being TRBD1 (5 bases). Germline CDR1 SGHRS, CDR2 YFSETQ. CDR3 length: 13 amino acids. The V end lost 5 bases, the J end lost 2 bases, and 11 bases lay between the germline ends. Filled out from reference TRBV5-1 and TRBJ2-7, the complete variable domain reads KAGVTQTPRYLIKTRGQQVTLSCSPISGHRSVSWYQQTPGQGLQFLFEYFSETQRNKGNFPGRFSGRQFSNSRSEMNVSTLELGDSALYLCASRIQGTYEQYFGPGTRLTVT.

The gene calls are TRBV14 and TRBJ2-1; D unresolved. V was cut by 0 bases and J by 7 bases, with 7 bases left in between. The CDR3 is made up of 13 amino acids. In germline, CDR1 is SGHDN, CDR2 FVKESK. The CDR3, as DNA: TGTGCCAGCAGCCAAGATCTCTTAAATGAGCAGTTCTTC. Translation gives CASSQDLLNEQFF.

For this clone: Other DNA sequences in the sample encode the same CDR3. The gene calls are TRBV28 and TRBJ1-5; 8 bases match TRBD1. V gave up 6 bases and J gave up 7 bases; unmatched junction bases: 5. Germline V CDR1 and CDR2: MDHEN, SYDVKM. The CDR3 totals 13 residues. CDR3 nucleotides: TGTGCCAGCAGGAGACAGGGGTCCCAGCCCCAGCATTTT. Its translation: CASRRQGSQPQHF.

The V call is TRBV21-1, the J call TRBJ2-7; the table calls TRBD2, which could not be checked here. TRBV21-1 is tagged as a pseudogene. The CDR3 length is 15 residues. CDR3 region: CASSKLAGEFYEQYF. The CDR3 region has the DNA TGTGCCAGCAGCAAACTAGCGGGAGAGTTCTACGAGCAGTACTTC.